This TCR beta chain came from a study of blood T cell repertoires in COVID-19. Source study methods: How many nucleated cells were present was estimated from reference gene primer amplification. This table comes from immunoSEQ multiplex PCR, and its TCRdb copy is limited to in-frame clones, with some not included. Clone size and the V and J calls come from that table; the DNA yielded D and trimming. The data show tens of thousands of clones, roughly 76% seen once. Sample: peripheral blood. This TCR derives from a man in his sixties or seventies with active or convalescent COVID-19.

CDR3 DNA: TGTGCCAGCACCCCACGGGAGGGAAAAGACGAGCAGTACTTC. Translating it yields CASTPREGKDEQYF. The J gene is TRBJ2-7, the V gene TRBV6-5; 8 nucleotides agree with TRBD2. The CDR3 runs 14 residues. CDR1 is MNHEY, CDR2 SVGAGI, per germline. V gave up 7 bases and J gave up 5 bases; unmatched junction bases: 10.